The clone carrying this T cell receptor beta chain was picked up many times. The ends lost 5 bases at V and 0 bases at J; junction bases unmatched: 4. Germline assignment: CDR1 MNHNS and CDR2 SASEGT. This CDR3 has 15 amino acids. Thyroid surgery took place with no prior treatment in any patient. The record originates from a study of metastatic and nonmetastatic thyroid tumors. With MiXCR, TCRdb called clones anew from the PCR reads. The sample carries roughly 41,000 clones, around 17% recorded once. The specimen sequenced was blood. The origin of this receptor is a female donor with papillary thyroid cancer or a benign thyroid nodule (not recorded which). Some clones in this sample may be carry-over from other donors' samples. The rearrangement joins TRBV6-1 to TRBJ2-1; 7 bases fit TRBD1. The CDR3, as DNA: TGTGCCAGCAGTATTCAGGGGGACTCCTACAATGAGCAGTTCTTC. This gives the protein CASSIQGDSYNEQFF.